This T cell receptor (beta chain) originates from a study of CD8 T cells in Susac syndrome. The sequenced target, TCR beta, came from blood CD8+ and CD4+ T cells. With random hexamers, reverse transcription was performed on roughly 0.5 to 1 ug of RNA. The amplification used immunoSEQ multiplex PCR on TCR beta CDR3; it spanned 54 Vbeta and 13 Jbeta. TCRdb re-called the immunoSEQ multiplex PCR reads through MiXCR, storing one row per CDR3 protein. The sample records around 280,000 distinct CDR3 sequences, about 88% being singletons. V lost 4 bases, J lost 3 bases, and 19 bases lay in between. The germline CDR1 and CDR2 sequences are SGDLS and YYNGEE. This CDR3 region has 16 residues.

The chain carries TRBV9 and TRBJ2-5, with no clear D. The specimen sequenced was CD8+ T cells from PBMCs. The source is a human donor with multiple sclerosis. The CDR3 region is CASSPQVGLFEETQYF. For the CDR3, the DNA is TGTGCCAGCAGCCCCCAGGTCGGGCTTTTTGAAGAGACCCAGTACTTC. Filled out from reference TRBV9 and TRBJ2-5, the complete variable domain reads DSGVTQTPKHLITATGQRVTLRCSPRSGDLSVYWYQQSLDQGLQFLIQYYNGEERAKGNILERFSAQQFPDLHSELNLSSLELGDSALYFCASSPQVGLFEETQYFGPGTRLLVL.